This T cell receptor beta chain was captured in a study of CD8 T cells in Susac syndrome. This clonotype was observed a single time. TEMRA cells were FACS-enriched and CD8+ and CD4+ T cells negatively isolated. Reverse transcription of roughly 0.45 to 1 ug RNA used random hexamers. The method of amplification for TCR beta CDR3 was immunoSEQ multiplex PCR, covering 54 Vbeta and 13 Jbeta. TCRdb fed the immunoSEQ multiplex PCR reads into MiXCR, producing one record per CDR3 protein. Among roughly 140,000 distinct CDR3 sequences listed, just under 97% were seen once. The V gene end was trimmed by 3 bases and the J gene end by 2 bases; junction bases not matched to a gene: 6. The CDR3 spans 17 residues. The germline V gene encodes CDR1 SGHVS and CDR2 FQNEAQ.

The chain links TRBV7-8 to TRBJ2-3; TRBD2 aligns across 12 bases. This receptor was identified in a human donor with multiple sclerosis. The sequencing sample was made of CD8+ T cells from PBMCs. CDR3 nucleotides: TGTGCCAGCAGCTTCCTGACTAGCGGGGGAGACACAGATACGCAGTATTTT. Protein sequence: CASSFLTSGGDTDTQYF.